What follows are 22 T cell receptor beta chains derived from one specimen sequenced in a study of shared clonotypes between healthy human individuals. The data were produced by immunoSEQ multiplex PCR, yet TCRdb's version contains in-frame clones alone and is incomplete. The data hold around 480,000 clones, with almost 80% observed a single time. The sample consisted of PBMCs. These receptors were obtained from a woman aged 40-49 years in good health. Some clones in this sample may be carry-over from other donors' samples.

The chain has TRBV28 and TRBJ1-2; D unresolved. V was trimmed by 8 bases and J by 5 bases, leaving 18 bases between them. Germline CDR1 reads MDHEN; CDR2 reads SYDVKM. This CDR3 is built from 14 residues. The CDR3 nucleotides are TGTGCCAGCGCGATCCCCGGGGTGGGATATGGCTACACCTTC. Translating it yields CASAIPGVGYGYTF.

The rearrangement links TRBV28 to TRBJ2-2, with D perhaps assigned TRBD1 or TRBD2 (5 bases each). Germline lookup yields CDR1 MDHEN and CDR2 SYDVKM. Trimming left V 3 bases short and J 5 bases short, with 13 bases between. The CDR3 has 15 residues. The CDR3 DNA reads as TGTGCCAGCAGTTTGACGGGGCTAGGGACCGGGGAGCTGTTTTTT. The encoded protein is CASSLTGLGTGELFF.

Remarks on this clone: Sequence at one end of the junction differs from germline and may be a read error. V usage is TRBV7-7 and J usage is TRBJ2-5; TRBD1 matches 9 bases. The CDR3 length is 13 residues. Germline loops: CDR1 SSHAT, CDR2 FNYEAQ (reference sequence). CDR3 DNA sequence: TGTGCTAGCAGCCTTGACAGGGGGGAGACCCAGTACTTC. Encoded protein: CASSLDRGETQYF.

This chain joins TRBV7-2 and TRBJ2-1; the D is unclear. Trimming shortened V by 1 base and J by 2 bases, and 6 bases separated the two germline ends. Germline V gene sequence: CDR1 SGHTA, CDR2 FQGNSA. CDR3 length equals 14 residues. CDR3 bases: TGTGCCAGCAGCTTAGTTGCGCCCTACAATGAGCAGTTCTTC. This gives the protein CASSLVAPYNEQFF.

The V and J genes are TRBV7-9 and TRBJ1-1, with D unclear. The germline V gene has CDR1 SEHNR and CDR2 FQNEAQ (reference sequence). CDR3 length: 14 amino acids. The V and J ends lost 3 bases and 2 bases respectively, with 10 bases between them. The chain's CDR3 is CASSLVSANTEAFF. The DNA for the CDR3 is TGTGCCAGCAGCTTGGTCTCAGCCAACACTGAAGCTTTCTTT. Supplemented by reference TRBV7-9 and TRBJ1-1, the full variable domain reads DTGVSQNPRHKITKRGQNVTFRCDPISEHNRLYWYRQTLGQGPEFLTYFQNEAQLEKSRLLSDRFSAERPKGSFSTLEIQRTEQGDSAMYLCASSLVSANTEAFFGQGTRLTVV.

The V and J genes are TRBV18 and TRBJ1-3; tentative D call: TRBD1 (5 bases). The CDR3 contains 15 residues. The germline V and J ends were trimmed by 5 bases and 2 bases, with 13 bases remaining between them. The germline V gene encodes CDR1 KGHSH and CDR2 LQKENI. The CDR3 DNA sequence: TGTGCCAGCTCATCGGGGGGTTCTACTGGAAACACCATATATTTT. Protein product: CASSSGGSTGNTIYF.

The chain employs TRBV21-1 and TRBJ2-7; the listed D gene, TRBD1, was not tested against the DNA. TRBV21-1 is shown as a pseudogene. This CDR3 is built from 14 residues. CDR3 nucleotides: TGTGCCAGCAGCAAAGGGACAGGTTACTACGAGCAGTACTTC. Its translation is CASSKGTGYYEQYF.

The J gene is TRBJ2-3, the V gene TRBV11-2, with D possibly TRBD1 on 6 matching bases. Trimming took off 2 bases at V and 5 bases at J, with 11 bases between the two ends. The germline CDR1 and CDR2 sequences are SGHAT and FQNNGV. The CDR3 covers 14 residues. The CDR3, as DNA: TGTGCCAGCAGCTTACTAGGACAGAGAGATACGCAGTATTTT. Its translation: CASSLLGQRDTQYF.

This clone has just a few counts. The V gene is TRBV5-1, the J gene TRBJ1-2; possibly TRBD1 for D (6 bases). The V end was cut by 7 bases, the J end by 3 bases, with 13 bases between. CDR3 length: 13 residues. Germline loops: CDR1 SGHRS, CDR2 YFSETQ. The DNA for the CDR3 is TGCGCCAGCTCAACAGGGTTTCACTATGGCTACACCTTC. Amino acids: CASSTGFHYGYTF.

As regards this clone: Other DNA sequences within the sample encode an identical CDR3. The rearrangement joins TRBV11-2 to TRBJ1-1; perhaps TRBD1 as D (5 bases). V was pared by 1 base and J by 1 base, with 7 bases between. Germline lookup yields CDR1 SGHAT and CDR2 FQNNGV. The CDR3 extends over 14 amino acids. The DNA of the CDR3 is TGTGCCAGCAGCTTAGTGGGGGGGAACACTGAAGCTTTCTTT. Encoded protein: CASSLVGGNTEAFF.

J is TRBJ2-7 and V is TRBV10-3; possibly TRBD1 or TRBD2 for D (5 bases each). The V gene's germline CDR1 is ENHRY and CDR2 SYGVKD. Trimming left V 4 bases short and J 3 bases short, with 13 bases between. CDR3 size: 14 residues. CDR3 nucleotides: TGTGCCATCAGTGGGGACCTCGGGATCTACGAGCAGTACTTC. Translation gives CAISGDLGIYEQYF.

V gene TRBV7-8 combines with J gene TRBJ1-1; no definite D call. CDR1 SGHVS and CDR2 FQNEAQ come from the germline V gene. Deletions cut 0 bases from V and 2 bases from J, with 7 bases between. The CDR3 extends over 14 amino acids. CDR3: CASSLARRNTEAFF. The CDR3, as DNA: TGTGCCAGCAGCTTAGCGCGCAGAAACACTGAAGCTTTCTTT.

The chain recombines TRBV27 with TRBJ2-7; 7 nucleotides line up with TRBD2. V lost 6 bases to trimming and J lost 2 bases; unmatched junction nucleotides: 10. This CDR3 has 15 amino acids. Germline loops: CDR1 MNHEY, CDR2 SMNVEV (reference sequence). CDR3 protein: CASRRQGGATYEQYF. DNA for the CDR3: TGTGCCAGCAGGCGCCAGGGAGGGGCGACCTACGAGCAGTACTTC.

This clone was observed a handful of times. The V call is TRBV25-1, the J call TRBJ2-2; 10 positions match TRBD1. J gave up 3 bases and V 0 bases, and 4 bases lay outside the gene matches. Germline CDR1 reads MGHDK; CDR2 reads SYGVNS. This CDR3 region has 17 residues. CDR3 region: CASSEYGGTGDTGELFF. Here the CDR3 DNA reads TGTGCCAGCAGTGAATATGGGGGGACAGGGGACACCGGGGAGCTGTTTTTT.

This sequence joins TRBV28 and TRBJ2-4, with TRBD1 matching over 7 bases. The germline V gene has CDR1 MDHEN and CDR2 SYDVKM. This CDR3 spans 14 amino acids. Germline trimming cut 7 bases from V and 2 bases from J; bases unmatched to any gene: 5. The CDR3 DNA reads TGTGCCAGCAACACGGACAGGCCCAAAAACATTCAGTACTTC. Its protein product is CASNTDRPKNIQYF.

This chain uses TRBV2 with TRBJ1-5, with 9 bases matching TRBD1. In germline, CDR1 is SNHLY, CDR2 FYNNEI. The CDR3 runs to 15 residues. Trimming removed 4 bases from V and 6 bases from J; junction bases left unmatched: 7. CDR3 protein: CASSGQGQGRQPQHF. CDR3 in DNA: TGTGCCAGCAGTGGTCAGGGACAGGGTCGTCAGCCCCAGCATTTT.

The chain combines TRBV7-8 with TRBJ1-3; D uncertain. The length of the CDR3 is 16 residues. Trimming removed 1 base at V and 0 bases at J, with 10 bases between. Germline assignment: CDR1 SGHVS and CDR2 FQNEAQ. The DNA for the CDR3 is TGTGCCAGCAGCTTAGTGGTTGCGGTCTCTGGAAACACCATATATTTT. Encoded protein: CASSLVVAVSGNTIYF.

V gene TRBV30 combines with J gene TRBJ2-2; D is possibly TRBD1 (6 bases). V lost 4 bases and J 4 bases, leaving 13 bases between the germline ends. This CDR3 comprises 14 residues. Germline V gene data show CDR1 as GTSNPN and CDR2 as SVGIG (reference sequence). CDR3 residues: CAWTGQGTTGELFF. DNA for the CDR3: TGTGCCTGGACGGGGCAGGGGACCACCGGGGAGCTGTTTTTT.

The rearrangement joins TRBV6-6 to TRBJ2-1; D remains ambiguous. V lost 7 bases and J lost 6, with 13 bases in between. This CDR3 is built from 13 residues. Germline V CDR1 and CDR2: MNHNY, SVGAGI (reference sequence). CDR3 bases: TGTGCCAGCACCATCCGATGGGGCAATGAGCAGTTCTTC. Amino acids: CASTIRWGNEQFF.

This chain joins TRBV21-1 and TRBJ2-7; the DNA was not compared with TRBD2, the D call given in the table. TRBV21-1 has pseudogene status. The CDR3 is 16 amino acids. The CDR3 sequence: CASSKEDRTNAYEQYF. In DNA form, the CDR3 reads TGTGCCAGCAGCAAAGAGGATAGGACTAATGCCTACGAGCAGTACTTC.

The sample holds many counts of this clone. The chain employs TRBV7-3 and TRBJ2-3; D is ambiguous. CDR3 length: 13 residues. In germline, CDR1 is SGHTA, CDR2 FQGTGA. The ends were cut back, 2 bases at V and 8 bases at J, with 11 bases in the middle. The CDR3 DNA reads TGTGCCAGCAGCTTAGCCCCTCTGGGTACGCAGTATTTT. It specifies CASSLAPLGTQYF.

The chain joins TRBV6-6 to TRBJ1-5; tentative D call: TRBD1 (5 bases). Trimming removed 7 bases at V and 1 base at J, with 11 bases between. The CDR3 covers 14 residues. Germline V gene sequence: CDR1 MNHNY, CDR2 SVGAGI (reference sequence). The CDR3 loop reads CASTIGDSNQPQHF. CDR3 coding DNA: TGTGCCAGCACCATAGGGGACAGCAATCAGCCCCAGCATTTT.